These 8 T cell receptor beta chains originate from one sample sequenced in a study of blood T cell repertoires in COVID-19. Libraries were prepared by immunoSEQ multiplex PCR; TCRdb keeps only in-frame clonotypes and omits some of them. The sample has over 85,000 clones; around 87% are singletons. What was sequenced was peripheral blood. These receptors all come from a man aged 45-65 years with active or convalescent COVID-19.

The V gene is TRBV5-1, the J gene TRBJ2-3, with 7 nucleotides matching TRBD2. The germline CDR1 and CDR2 sequences are SGHRS and YFSETQ. The CDR3 contains 17 residues. After removal of 2 bases from V and 2 bases from J, the junction contained 11 bases not matched to a gene. CDR3 region: CASSFAPLGGTTDTQYF. In nucleotides, the CDR3 is TGCGCCAGCAGCTTTGCCCCCTTGGGGGGGACCACAGATACGCAGTATTTT.

V usage is TRBV12-3 or TRBV12-4 and J usage is TRBJ2-1; 8 nucleotides line up with TRBD2. The CDR3 totals 13 residues. The V and J ends lost 6 bases and 7 bases, in that order; junction bases with no gene match: 5. CDR3 in amino acids: CASSPGGINEQFF. In nucleotides, the CDR3 is TGTGCCAGCAGCCCGGGGGGGATTAATGAGCAGTTCTTC.

The V gene is TRBV6-5, the J gene TRBJ2-3; D remains unclear. Germline values: CDR1 MNHEY, CDR2 SVGAGI. The germline V and J ends were trimmed by 4 bases and 0 bases, with 8 bases remaining between them. The CDR3 runs to 14 residues. CDR3 DNA: TGTGCCAGCAGTTGGGCCCGTAGCACAGATACGCAGTATTTT. Residues: CASSWARSTDTQYF.

The CDR3 loop reads CASSPSPGQGAGSNQPQHF. In DNA form, the CDR3 reads TGCGCCAGCAGCCCCTCACCAGGACAGGGGGCAGGTAGCAATCAGCCCCAGCATTTT. The J gene is TRBJ1-5, the V gene TRBV4-1; 11 bases are a match to TRBD1. Germline V gene data show CDR1 as MGHRA and CDR2 as YSYEKL. V lost 4 bases to trimming and J lost 0 bases; unmatched junction nucleotides: 11. The CDR3 is 19 amino acids.

This rearrangement joins TRBV4-3 to TRBJ2-7; 10 bases map to TRBD1. There are 15 residues in the CDR3. The V and J ends lost 1 base and 2 bases, in that order; junction bases with no gene match: 2. The germline V gene has CDR1 LGHNA and CDR2 YSLEER. CDR3 coding DNA: TGCGCCAGCAGCCAAGGGACAGGGGGTACCTACGAGCAGTACTTC. Protein product: CASSQGTGGTYEQYF.

The rearrangement joins TRBV2 to TRBJ1-6; D unresolved. This CDR3 region has 13 residues. Trimming pared 2 bases from V and 7 bases from J, leaving 6 bases between. The V gene's germline CDR1 is SNHLY and CDR2 FYNNEI. CDR3 nucleotide sequence: TGTGCCAGCAGTGAAAAGCGAAATTCACCCCTCCACTTT. Residues: CASSEKRNSPLHF.

The chain uses TRBV24-1 and TRBJ2-2, with TRBD2 matching over 8 bases. V was pared by 9 bases and J by 5 bases, with 10 bases of the junction left unmatched. CDR1 is KGHDR and CDR2 is SFDVKD in the germline V gene. The CDR3 totals 15 residues. The CDR3 region has the DNA TGTGCCACCGGAGATGGCGGGGGGCCAACCGGGGAGCTGTTTTTT. Its translation: CATGDGGGPTGELFF.

The chain links TRBV5-1 to TRBJ2-1, with TRBD2 matching over 7 bases. The CDR3 is 14 amino acids. The germline gives CDR1 SGHRS, CDR2 YFSETQ. V lost 3 bases to trimming and J lost 9 bases; unmatched junction nucleotides: 9. The CDR3 spells CASSSVGGVAEQFF. For the CDR3, the DNA is TGCGCCAGCAGCTCCGTGGGGGGGGTCGCTGAGCAGTTCTTC.